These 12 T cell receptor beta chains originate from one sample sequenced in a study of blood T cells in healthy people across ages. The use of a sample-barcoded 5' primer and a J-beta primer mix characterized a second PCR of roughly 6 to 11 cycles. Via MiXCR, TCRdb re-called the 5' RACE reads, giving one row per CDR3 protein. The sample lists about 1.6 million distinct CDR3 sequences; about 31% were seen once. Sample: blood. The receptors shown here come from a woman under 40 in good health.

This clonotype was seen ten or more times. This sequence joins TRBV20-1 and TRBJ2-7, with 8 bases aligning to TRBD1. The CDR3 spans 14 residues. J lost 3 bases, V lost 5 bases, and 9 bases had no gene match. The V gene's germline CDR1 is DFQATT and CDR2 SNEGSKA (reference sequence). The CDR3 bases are TGCAGTGCTTTCCGGACAGGGATGAACTACGAGCAGTACTTC. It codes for CSAFRTGMNYEQYF.

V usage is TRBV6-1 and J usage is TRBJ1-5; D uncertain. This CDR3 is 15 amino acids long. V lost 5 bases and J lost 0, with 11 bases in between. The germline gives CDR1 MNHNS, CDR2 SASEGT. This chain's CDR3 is CASSLRPGSNQPQHF. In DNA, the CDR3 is TGTGCCAGCAGTCTCAGGCCCGGTAGCAATCAGCCCCAGCATTTT.

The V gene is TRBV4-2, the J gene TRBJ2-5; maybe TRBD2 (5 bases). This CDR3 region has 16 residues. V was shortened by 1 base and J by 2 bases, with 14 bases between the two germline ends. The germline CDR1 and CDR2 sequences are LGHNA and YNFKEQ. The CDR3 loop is CASSQVFPSSQETQYF. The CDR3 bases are TGTGCCAGCAGCCAAGTTTTCCCTAGCAGTCAAGAGACCCAGTACTTC.

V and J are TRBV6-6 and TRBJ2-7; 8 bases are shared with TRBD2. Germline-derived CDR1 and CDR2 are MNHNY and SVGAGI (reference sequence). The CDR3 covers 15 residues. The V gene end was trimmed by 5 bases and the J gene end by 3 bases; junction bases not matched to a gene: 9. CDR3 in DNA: TGTGCCAGCAGTCTCATTAGCGGGAAAAACTACGAGCAGTACTTC. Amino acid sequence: CASSLISGKNYEQYF.

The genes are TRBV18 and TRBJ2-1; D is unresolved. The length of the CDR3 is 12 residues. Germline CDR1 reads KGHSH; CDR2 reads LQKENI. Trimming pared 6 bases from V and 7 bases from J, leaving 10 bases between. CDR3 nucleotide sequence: TGTGCCAGCTCCGCCTATAGTAATGAGCAGTTCTTC. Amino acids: CASSAYSNEQFF. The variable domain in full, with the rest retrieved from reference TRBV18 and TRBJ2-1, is NAGVMQNPRHLVRRRGQEARLRCSPMKGHSHVYWYRQLPEEGLKFMVYLQKENIIDESGMPKERFSAEFPKEGPSILRIQQVVRGDSAAYFCASSAYSNEQFFGPGTRLTVL.

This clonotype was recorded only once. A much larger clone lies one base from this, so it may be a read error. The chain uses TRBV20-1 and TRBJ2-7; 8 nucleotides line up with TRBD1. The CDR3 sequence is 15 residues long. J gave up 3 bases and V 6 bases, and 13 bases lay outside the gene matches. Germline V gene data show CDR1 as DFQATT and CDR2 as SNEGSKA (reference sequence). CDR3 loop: CSARDRGQGGYEQYF. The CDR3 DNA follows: TGCAGTGCACGCGATCGTGGACAGGGCGGCTACGAGCAGTACTTC.

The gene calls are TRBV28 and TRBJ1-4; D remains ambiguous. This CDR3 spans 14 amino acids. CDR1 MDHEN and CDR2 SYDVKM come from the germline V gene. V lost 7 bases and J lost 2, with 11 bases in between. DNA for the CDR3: TGTGCCAGCAAATCCGGCAGGACTAATGAAAAACTGTTTTTT. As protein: CASKSGRTNEKLFF.

The CDR3 sequence: CASSEFVPDTQYF. CDR3 coding DNA: TGTGCCAGCAGTGAATTTGTCCCAGATACGCAGTATTTT. This chain joins TRBV6-1 and TRBJ2-3, with unresolved D. Trimming removed 2 bases at V and 4 bases at J, with 7 bases between. The CDR3 totals 13 residues. Germline V gene lookup returns CDR1 MNHNS and CDR2 SASEGT.

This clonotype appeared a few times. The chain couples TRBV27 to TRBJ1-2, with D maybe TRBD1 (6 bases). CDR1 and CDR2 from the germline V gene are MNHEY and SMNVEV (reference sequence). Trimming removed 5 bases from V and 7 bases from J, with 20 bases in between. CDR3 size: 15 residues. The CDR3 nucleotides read TGTGCCAGCAGTCCCGGCGGGGGGGCAGCATTTGGCTACACCTTC. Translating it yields CASSPGGGAAFGYTF.

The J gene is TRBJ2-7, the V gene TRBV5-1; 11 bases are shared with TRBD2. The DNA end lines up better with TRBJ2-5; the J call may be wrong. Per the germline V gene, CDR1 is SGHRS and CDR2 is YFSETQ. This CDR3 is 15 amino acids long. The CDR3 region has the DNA TGCGCCAGCAGCCCCGGGACTAGCGGTGGACAGACCCAGTACTTC. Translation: CASSPGTSGGQTQYF.

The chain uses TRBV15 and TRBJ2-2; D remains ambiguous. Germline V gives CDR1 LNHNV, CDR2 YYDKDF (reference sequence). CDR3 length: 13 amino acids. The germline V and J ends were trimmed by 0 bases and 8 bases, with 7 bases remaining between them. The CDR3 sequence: CATSRDAVGELFF. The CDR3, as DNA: TGTGCCACCAGCAGAGACGCGGTTGGGGAGCTGTTTTTT.

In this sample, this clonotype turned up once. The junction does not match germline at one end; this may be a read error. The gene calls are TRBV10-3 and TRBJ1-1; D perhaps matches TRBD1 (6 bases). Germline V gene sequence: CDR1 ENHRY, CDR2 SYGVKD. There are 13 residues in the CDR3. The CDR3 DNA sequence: TGTACCATCAGTACAGGGACTAACACTGAAGCTTTCTTT. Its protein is CTISTGTNTEAFF.